This T cell receptor (beta chain) is drawn from a study of glioma-infiltrating T cells. Findings and caveats of the study: Tissue and blood shared very few CDR3 sequences. Above-expected tissue-blood divergence occurred in all gliomas, most in low-grade ones.

TCR alpha and beta CDR3 regions were amplified from RNA using iRepertoire nested multiplex PCR. For one-step reverse transcription and amplification, about 90-400 ng of tissue mRNA or PBMC total RNA was used. MiXCR, applied by TCRdb to the multiplex PCR reads, yields one record per CDR3 protein. Of under 200,000 distinct CDR3 sequences detected, about 47% appear once; the ten largest clones hold roughly 5.4%. This clonotype has at least ten counts. What it binds is not known. Germline CDR1 is LGHDT and CDR2 is YNNKEL (reference sequence). The CDR3 covers 14 residues. V lost 1 base and J 5 bases, leaving 6 bases between the germline ends.

The sample comprised glioma tissue, nonneoplastic brain tissue, or PBMCs (not recorded which). The chain employs TRBV3-1 and TRBJ1-6, with D hard to call. The clonotype originates from a human donor with low-grade glioma or glioblastoma, undergoing nonglioma brain surgery, or in good health (not recorded which). Here the CDR3 reads CASSQAGNNSPLHF. The CDR3 DNA follows: TGTGCCAGCAGCCAAGCCGGAAATAATTCACCCCTCCACTTT.